Following are 26 T cell receptor beta chains from one sample sequenced in a study of blood T cell repertoires in COVID-19. Libraries were prepared by immunoSEQ multiplex PCR; TCRdb keeps only in-frame clonotypes and omits some of them. The table records roughly 38,000 clones, around 74% of them present only once. Material: peripheral blood. The receptor set was obtained from a man aged 65 to 85 with COVID-19, enrolled during active disease.

This CDR3 reads CASQQGLSGNTIYF. The CDR3 nucleotides read TGTGCCAGCCAACAGGGTTTATCGGGAAACACCATATATTTT. This chain links TRBV10-3 with TRBJ1-3, with a possible D match to TRBD1 (6 bases). V gave up 10 bases and J gave up 4 bases, with 17 bases separating them. Germline loops: CDR1 ENHRY, CDR2 SYGVKD. CDR3 size: 14 residues.

The rearrangement joins TRBV28 to TRBJ1-4; D gene ambiguous. Trimming cost V 7 bases and J 0 bases, with 9 bases left between them. Germline CDR1 MDHEN, CDR2 SYDVKM. The CDR3 is 14 amino acids. This CDR3 reads CASKSYATNEKLFF. CDR3 DNA sequence: TGTGCCAGCAAGTCCTATGCAACTAATGAAAAACTGTTTTTT.

This clone was seen ten or more times. This chain uses TRBV7-9 with TRBJ1-1; no clear D gene. Per the germline V gene, CDR1 is SEHNR and CDR2 is FQNEAQ (reference sequence). The ends were cut back, 1 base at V and 0 bases at J, with 9 bases in the middle. The CDR3 is 15 residues long. CDR3 sequence reads: CASSLDGSLNTEAFF. The DNA for the CDR3 is TGTGCCAGCAGCTTAGATGGCAGTTTGAACACTGAAGCTTTCTTT.

The V and J genes are TRBV5-4 and TRBJ2-5; 7 positions agree with TRBD2. CDR1 is SGHNT and CDR2 is YYREEE in the germline V gene (reference sequence). J was trimmed by 3 bases and V by 9 bases; bases with no gene match: 2. The CDR3 sequence is 11 residues long. CDR3 bases: TGTGCCATCGGGGGGAAAGAGACCCAGTACTTC. This codes for CAIGGKETQYF.

V usage is TRBV2 and J usage is TRBJ2-3; possible D gene TRBD1, 5 bases. Germline CDR1 and CDR2: SNHLY and FYNNEI. CDR3 size: 15 residues. V was pared by 6 bases and J by 6 bases, with 19 bases between. CDR3 amino acids: CASSRQPPLMDTQYF. In nucleotides, the CDR3 is TGTGCCAGCAGCCGACAGCCTCCCCTTATGGATACGCAGTATTTT.

This chain uses TRBV12-3 or TRBV12-4 with TRBJ2-7; D is uncertain. This CDR3 has 12 residues. V lost 3 bases to trimming and J lost 7 bases, with 10 bases between them. DNA for the CDR3: TGTGCCAGCAGTTTCTGGCAGAATGAGCAGTACTTC. It is translated as CASSFWQNEQYF.

The chain recombines TRBV10-3 with TRBJ2-4, with D possibly TRBD1 on 6 matching bases. This CDR3 contains 13 residues. Looked up from germline, CDR1 is ENHRY and CDR2 is SYGVKD. Trimming stripped 5 bases from V and 5 bases from J, with 10 bases between. CDR3 coding DNA: TGTGCCATCAGTCCGAAGGGGGAAAACATTCAGTACTTC. Translating it yields CAISPKGENIQYF.

The V call is TRBV7-9, the J call TRBJ1-2, with 7 bases that match TRBD1. This CDR3 comprises 14 residues. V trimming: 5 bases; J trimming: 4 bases; junction bases outside the gene matches: 7. Germline V gene sequence: CDR1 SEHNR, CDR2 FQNEAQ (reference sequence). CDR3 residues: CASSPGQDTYGYTF. The CDR3 DNA reads TGTGCCAGCAGCCCAGGACAGGATACCTATGGCTACACCTTC.

This chain connects TRBV10-1 to TRBJ2-1; 11 nucleotides line up with TRBD2. CDR3 length equals 18 residues. Germline V gene data show CDR1 as WNHNN and CDR2 as SYGVQD (reference sequence). The V and J ends lost 5 bases and 2 bases, in that order; junction bases with no gene match: 11. The DNA of the CDR3 is TGCGCCAGCAGTCCAGTGGTCTCTAGCGGGAGGACCTACAATGAGCAGTTCTTC. The encoded protein is CASSPVVSSGRTYNEQFF.

This chain uses TRBV29-1 with TRBJ2-7, with 7 bases aligning to TRBD1. V dropped 4 bases and J dropped 2; count of bases not matched to a gene: 5. Germline lookup yields CDR1 SQVTM and CDR2 ANQGSEA. The CDR3 has 13 residues. CDR3 amino acids: CSVVPGTAYEQYF. CDR3 nucleotide sequence: TGCAGCGTTGTACCCGGGACAGCCTACGAGCAGTACTTC.

The chain employs TRBV25-1 and TRBJ2-2; the match to TRBD1 covers 9 bases. This CDR3 spans 16 amino acids. CDR1 is MGHDK and CDR2 is SYGVNS in the germline V gene. V was clipped by 4 bases and J by 6 bases; unmatched bases: 9. The CDR3, as DNA: TGTGCCAGCAGTGGAACCGGGACAGGGAGAGCCGGGGAGCTGTTTTTT. This codes for CASSGTGTGRAGELFF.

This chain links TRBV10-1 with TRBJ1-4; D uncertain. Germline CDR1 and CDR2: WNHNN and SYGVQD (reference sequence). The CDR3 has 12 amino acids. Trimming cost V 0 bases and J 8 bases, with 4 bases left between them. Here the CDR3 DNA reads TGCGCCAGCAGTGAGTCGGGCGAAAAACTGTTTTTT. Translation gives CASSESGEKLFF.

This sequence joins TRBV6-2 or TRBV6-3 and TRBJ1-5, with D hard to call. CDR1 MNHEY and CDR2 SVGEGT come from the germline V gene. This CDR3 is 13 amino acids long. The V gene lost 0 bases and the J gene lost 3 bases, with 3 bases spanning the gap. The CDR3 region is CASSYSLNQPQHF. The CDR3 coding sequence is TGTGCCAGCAGTTACTCTCTCAATCAGCCCCAGCATTTT.

This rearrangement joins TRBV5-1 to TRBJ2-7; maybe TRBD1 (8 bases). This CDR3 region has 14 residues. Per germline, CDR1 SGHRS and CDR2 YFSETQ. V lost 2 bases, J lost 6 bases, and 15 bases lay in between. The CDR3 DNA reads as TGCGCCAGCAGCTTTACAGGGGGGAGGGGCGAGCAGTACTTC. This codes for CASSFTGGRGEQYF.

There are a few counts of this clone. The sample has other DNA sequences that encode this CDR3 too. The CDR3 loop reads CASSQRGTYEQYF. The CDR3 nucleotides are TGTGCCAGCAGCCAAAGGGGGACCTACGAGCAGTACTTC. The V call is TRBV3-1 (or the pseudogene TRBV3-2), the J call TRBJ2-7, with D perhaps TRBD1 (6 bases). Trimming removed 2 bases at V and 2 bases at J, with 7 bases between. Germline V gene data show CDR1 as LGHDT and CDR2 as YNNKEL (reference sequence). The CDR3 consists of 13 residues.

This clone is classed as medium-sized. The CDR3 coding sequence is TGTGCCAGCAGCTGGGGGGGCTATGAGCAGTTCTTC. Protein: CASSWGGYEQFF. This chain links TRBV12-3 or TRBV12-4 with TRBJ2-1; possible D gene TRBD2, 7 bases. Trimming took off 6 bases at V and 8 bases at J, with 11 bases between the two ends. CDR3 length: 12 amino acids.

This clone was detected only a few times. The chain uses TRBV7-9 and TRBJ2-7; D is perhaps TRBD2 (5 bases). There are 14 residues in the CDR3. The V end lost 2 bases, the J end lost 3 bases, and 11 bases lay between the germline ends. Per germline, CDR1 SEHNR and CDR2 FQNEAQ (reference sequence). The CDR3 reads CASSLSGLHYEQYF. The CDR3 DNA reads TGTGCCAGCAGCTTAAGTGGACTCCACTACGAGCAGTACTTC.

This chain links TRBV6-5 with TRBJ1-6; TRBD1 is a possible D gene (5 bases). This CDR3 has 14 residues. With 6 bases removed from V and 4 bases from J, the gap between germline ends came to 10 bases. Per the germline V gene, CDR1 is MNHEY and CDR2 is SVGAGI. CDR3 sequence (DNA): TGTGCCAGCAGCTCCGGGACTTATAATTCACCCCTCCACTTT. Translating it yields CASSSGTYNSPLHF.

As to this clone: It is unclear where the CDR3 begins or ends on the DNA, so no DNA is shown, and the CDR3 is as TCRdb lists it. The chain combines TRBV27 with TRBJ2-7; the table assigns TRBD2, which was not confirmed against the DNA. The V gene's germline CDR1 is MNHEY and CDR2 SMNVEV (reference sequence). With termini counted, the CDR3 has 15 amino acids. CDR3: CASSSSGAGLNEQYF.

This chain connects TRBV5-8 to TRBJ1-5; D unclear. From germline, CDR1 is SGHTS and CDR2 YDEGEE. Trimming left V 2 bases short and J 7 bases short, with 13 bases between. The CDR3 is 14 residues long. The CDR3 nucleotides read TGTGCCAGCAGCTTCGGGGTAGAAAACCAGCCCCAGCATTTT. This encodes CASSFGVENQPQHF.

The V call is TRBV29-1, the J call TRBJ2-7; 9 nucleotides match TRBD1. The trim removed 2 bases at V and 3 bases at J, leaving 2 bases unmatched. The germline gives CDR1 SQVTM, CDR2 ANQGSEA. The CDR3 extends over 13 amino acids. This chain's CDR3 is CSVERDRDYEQYF. The CDR3 nucleotides read TGCAGCGTTGAAAGGGACAGGGACTACGAGCAGTACTTC.

The J gene is TRBJ1-4, the V gene TRBV30, with D possibly being TRBD1 (5 bases). Per germline, CDR1 GTSNPN and CDR2 SVGIG (reference sequence). Trimming stripped 3 bases from V and 6 bases from J, with 11 bases between. The CDR3 is made up of 13 amino acids. The CDR3 sequence is CAWRLGAHEKLFF. DNA for the CDR3: TGTGCCTGGAGGTTAGGGGCGCATGAAAAACTGTTTTTT.

The chain recombines TRBV28 with TRBJ1-5; D gene unclear. This CDR3 contains 15 residues. Looked up from germline, CDR1 is MDHEN and CDR2 is SYDVKM. The V gene lost 3 bases and the J gene lost 4 bases, with 13 bases spanning the gap. The CDR3 region is CASSLWQNNNQPQHF. CDR3 nucleotide sequence: TGTGCCAGCAGTTTGTGGCAGAACAATAATCAGCCCCAGCATTTT. Based on the CDR3 plus reference TRBV28 and TRBJ1-5, the full variable domain is DVKVTQSSRYLVKRTGEKVFLECVQDMDHENMFWYRQDPGLGLRLIYFSYDVKMKEKGDIPEGYSVSREKKERFSLILESASTNQTSMYLCASSLWQNNNQPQHFGDGTRLSIL.

The chain uses TRBV9 and TRBJ2-2; 12 bases are shared with TRBD1. V gave up 3 bases and J gave up 7 bases; unmatched junction bases: 10. Germline V gives CDR1 SGDLS, CDR2 YYNGEE. This CDR3 comprises 17 residues. This chain's CDR3 is CASSAPGQGAGVGELFF. The CDR3, as DNA: TGTGCCAGCAGCGCACCGGGACAGGGGGCGGGGGTCGGGGAGCTGTTTTTT.

As DNA, the CDR3 is TGTGCCAGCTCTCTGGGACAGGGCAACACTGAAGCTTTCTTT. Amino acids: CASSLGQGNTEAFF. The J gene is TRBJ1-1, the V gene TRBV18, with TRBD1 matching over 9 bases. Germline-derived CDR1 and CDR2 are KGHSH and LQKENI. CDR3 length equals 14 residues. With V trimmed by 6 bases and J by 2 bases, 4 bases remained unmatched.

This clone has only one observation. V and J are TRBV5-1 and TRBJ1-2; 7 nucleotides match TRBD1. The CDR3 loop spans 16 amino acids. With V trimmed by 4 bases and J by 4 bases, 13 bases remained unmatched. CDR1 is SGHRS, CDR2 YFSETQ, per germline. The CDR3 loop is CASSRDRDHTVYGYTF. In nucleotides, the CDR3 is TGCGCCAGCAGCCGGGACAGAGACCACACCGTCTATGGCTACACCTTC.